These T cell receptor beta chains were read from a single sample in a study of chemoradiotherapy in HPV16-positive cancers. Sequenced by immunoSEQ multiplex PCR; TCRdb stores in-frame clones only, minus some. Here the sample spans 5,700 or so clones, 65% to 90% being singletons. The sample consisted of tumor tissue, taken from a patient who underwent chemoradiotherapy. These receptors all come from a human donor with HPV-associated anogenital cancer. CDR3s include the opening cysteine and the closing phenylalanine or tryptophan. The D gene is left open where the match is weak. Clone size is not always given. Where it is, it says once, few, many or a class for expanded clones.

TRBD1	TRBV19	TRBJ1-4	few	TGTGCCAGTAGTATCGCCGGGACAGGGAGCGAAAAACTGTTTTTT	CASSIAGTGSEKLFF
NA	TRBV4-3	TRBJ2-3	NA	TGCGCCAGCAGCCAAGATTGGGTGACAGACCTCACAGATACGCAGTATTTT	CASSQDWVTDLTDTQYF
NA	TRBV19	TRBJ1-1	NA	TGTGCCAGTAGCTACAGGGAAACGAACACTGAAGCTTTCTTT	CASSYRETNTEAFF
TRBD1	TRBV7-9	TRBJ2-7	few	TGTGCCAGCAGCTTAGGGACAGGGGGTCCCTACGAGCAGTACTTC	CASSLGTGGPYEQYF
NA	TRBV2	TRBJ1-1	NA	TGTGCCAGCGGGGGGACGATCTCGAACACTGAAGCTTTCTTT	CASGGTISNTEAFF
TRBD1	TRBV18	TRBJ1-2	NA	TGTGCCAGCTCCCGAACAGGGGTAAGGTATGGCTACACCTTC	CASSRTGVRYGYTF
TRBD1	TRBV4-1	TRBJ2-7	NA	TGCGCCAGCAGCCTAGGACAGGGCCCCTACGAGCAGTACTTC	CASSLGQGPYEQYF
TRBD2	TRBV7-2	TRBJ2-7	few	TGCGCCAGCAGCCAAGACGGGAGGGACTACGAGCAGTACTTC	CASSQDGRDYEQYF
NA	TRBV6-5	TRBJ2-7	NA	TGTGCCAGCAGTTACCCTGACGAGCAGTACTTC	CASSYPDEQYF
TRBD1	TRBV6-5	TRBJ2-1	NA	TGTGCCAGCAGTTACTCGGGGACAGGGACACACAATGAGCAGTTCTTC	CASSYSGTGTHNEQFF
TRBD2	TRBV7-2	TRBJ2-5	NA	TGTGCCAGCAGCTTAGATATTCGGGGGGGCCGGGAGACCCAGTACTTC	CASSLDIRGGRETQYF
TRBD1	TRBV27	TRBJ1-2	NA	TGTGCCAGCAGCTCCGGTTCGGCCAGGGGGCTATATGGCTACACCTTC	CASSSGSARGLYGYTF
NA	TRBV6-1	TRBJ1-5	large	TGTGCCAGCAGTGAATGGGTAGAGAATAGCAATCAGCCCCAGCATTTT	CASSEWVENSNQPQHF
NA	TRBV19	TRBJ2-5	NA	TGTGCCAGTAGTGCAACACGCTGGGGGGAGACCCAGTACTTC	CASSATRWGETQYF
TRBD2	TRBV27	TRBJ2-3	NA	TGTGCCAGCAGTCCCCTAGCGGGGGGGCTTTCAGATACGCAGTATTTT	CASSPLAGGLSDTQYF
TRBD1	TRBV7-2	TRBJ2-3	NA	TGTGCCAGCAGCCGGGACAGTCGAGCAGATACGCAGTATTTT	CASSRDSRADTQYF
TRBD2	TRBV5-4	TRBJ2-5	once	TGTGCCAGCAGCAAACGGACGGGGGGGTCGCAAGAGACCCAGTACTTC	CASSKRTGGSQETQYF
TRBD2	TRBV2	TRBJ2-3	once	TGTGCCAGCAGTTTTAGACTAGCGGGGGGCACAGATACGCAGTATTTT	CASSFRLAGGTDTQYF
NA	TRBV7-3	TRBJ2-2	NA	TGTGCCAGCAGCTTAATCCCCGGGGAGCTGTTTTTT	CASSLIPGELFF
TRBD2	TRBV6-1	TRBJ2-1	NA	TGTGCCAGCGACCTTAGCGGGGGGGCGGGTGAGCAGTTCTTC	CASDLSGGAGEQFF
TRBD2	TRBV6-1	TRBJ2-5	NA	TGTGCCAGCAGTGAAGGGTTTAGCGGGGGCCAGGAGACCCAGTACTTC	CASSEGFSGGQETQYF
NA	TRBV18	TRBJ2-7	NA	TGTGCCAGCTCACCGAGGGGGGAATCCTACGAGCAGTACTTC	CASSPRGESYEQYF
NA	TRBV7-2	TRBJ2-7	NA	TGTGCCAGCAGCTTAGACCGGACGACTACCTACGAGCAGTACTTC	CASSLDRTTTYEQYF
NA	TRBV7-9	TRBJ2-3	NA	TGTGCCAGCAGCTTAGGGGTAGATACGCAGTATTTT	CASSLGVDTQYF
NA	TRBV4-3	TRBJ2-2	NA	TGCGCCAGCAGCCATTCCGGGACACTGAACACCGGGGAGCTGTTTTTT	CASSHSGTLNTGELFF
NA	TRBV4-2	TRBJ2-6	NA	TGTGCCAGCAGCCAAGAAGGGGCTGGGGCCAACGTCCTGACTTTC	CASSQEGAGANVLTF
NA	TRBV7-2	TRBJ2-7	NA	TGTGCCAGCAGCTTAGGTGGGACAACAACCTACGAGCAGTACTTC	CASSLGGTTTYEQYF
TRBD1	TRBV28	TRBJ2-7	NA	TGTGCCAGCAGCCCCGGGACAGGGAGCTCCTACGAGCAGTACTTC	CASSPGTGSSYEQYF
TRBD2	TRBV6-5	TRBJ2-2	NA	TGTGCCAGCAGTTATAGCGGGGGGGTTACCGGGGAGCTGTTTTTT	CASSYSGGVTGELFF
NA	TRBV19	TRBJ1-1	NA	TGTGCCAGTAGTATAGATCGCGGGAACACTGAAGCTTTCTTT	CASSIDRGNTEAFF
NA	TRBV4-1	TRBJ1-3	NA	TGCGCCAGCAGCCAACCACAGCACAGATCTGGAAACACCATATATTTT	CASSQPQHRSGNTIYF
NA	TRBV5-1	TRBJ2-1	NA	TGCGCCAGCAGCTCTGAAAGCAATCGGCGCAATGAGCAGTTCTTC	CASSSESNRRNEQFF
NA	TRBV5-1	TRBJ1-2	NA	TGCGCCAGCAGCTTGGGGGACAACTATGGCTACACCTTC	CASSLGDNYGYTF
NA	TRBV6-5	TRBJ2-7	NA	TGTGCCAGCACCCGCGCCAACTTCTACGAGCAGTACTTC	CASTRANFYEQYF
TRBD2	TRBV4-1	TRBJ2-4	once	TGCGCCAGCAGCCAAGATCGCATAGCTAGCGGGGGGGCGCAAAACATTCAGTACTTC	CASSQDRIASGGAQNIQYF
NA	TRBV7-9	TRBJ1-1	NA	TGTGCCAGCAGCTTAGGACAGCTCACTGAAGCTTTCTTT	CASSLGQLTEAFF
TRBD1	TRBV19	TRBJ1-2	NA	TGTGCCAGTAGTAGCGGACAGGGGGTACGTGGCTACACCTTC	CASSSGQGVRGYTF
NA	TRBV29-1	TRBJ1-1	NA	TGCAGCGTTGGGCCTCAGGGAGACAACACTGAAGCTTTCTTT	CSVGPQGDNTEAFF
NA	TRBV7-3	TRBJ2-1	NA	TGTGCCAGCAGCTTAGGTCCCGGGGCCCTCAATGAGCAGTTCTTC	CASSLGPGALNEQFF
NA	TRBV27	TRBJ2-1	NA	TGTGCCAGCAGTTTAATTGCCTCCTACAATGAGCAGTTCTTC	CASSLIASYNEQFF